The rows below give T cell receptor beta chains drawn from one sample of a study of blood T cell repertoires in COVID-19. Produced via immunoSEQ multiplex PCR; TCRdb's table is partial and in-frame only. In the table there are more than 300,000 clones, roughly 83% of which are singletons. The sequenced material came from peripheral blood. These receptors were obtained from a woman between 50 and 59 years old with acute or convalescent COVID-19. Each CDR3 is given with its conserved first and last residue. D genes are given only for firm matches.

>TRBV30|TRBJ1-5|.
CAWRNPGQQPQHF
>TRBV6-2/TRBV6-3|TRBJ1-5|.
CASSYGRAVGILNQPQHF
>TRBV7-3|TRBJ2-7|.
CASSLFTSTAALVGEQYF
>TRBV30|TRBJ1-4|TRBD1
CAWRRQGADEKLFF
>TRBV9|TRBJ2-2|TRBD2
CASTLTSGRAGELFF
>TRBV6-5|TRBJ2-1|.
CASRARKGNEQFF
>TRBV5-4|TRBJ1-1|.
CASSAQGGNTEAFF
>TRBV20-1|TRBJ2-1|.
CSARRQGEQFF
>TRBV19|TRBJ2-3|TRBD2
CASRTSGLTDTQYF
>TRBV28|TRBJ2-1|TRBD2
CASSFLAGGPRNEQFF
>TRBV7-8|TRBJ2-7|TRBD2
CASSFGLAGVLREQYF
>TRBV7-9|TRBJ1-4|.
CASSLDPGRVGKLFF
>TRBV9|TRBJ2-1|TRBD2
CASSVQLAGANNEQFF
>TRBV6-5|TRBJ2-1|TRBD2
CASGRASGRAGQFF
>TRBV27|TRBJ1-3|.
CASSRNPPDRVSGNTIYF
>TRBV6-5|TRBJ2-1|TRBD2
CAVLAGVRDEQFF
>TRBV24-1|TRBJ2-7|TRBD1
CATSDRLKTGTGGLVQYF
>TRBV9|TRBJ2-7|TRBD2
CASSVGSGGYEQYF
>TRBV10-1|TRBJ1-2|.
CASKGGGYTF
>TRBV11-2|TRBJ2-7|.
CASSLVQGMEEQYF
>TRBV6-4|TRBJ2-4|TRBD1
CASRQGAKNIQYF
>TRBV2|TRBJ1-5|.
CASRRTEGPQHF
>TRBV28|TRBJ1-4|TRBD1
CAHSEAGQPDEKLFF
>TRBV5-1|TRBJ2-6|TRBD1
CASSSTGSGANVLTF
>TRBV30|TRBJ1-2|.
CAWNWFGDSDYGYTF
>TRBV7-6|TRBJ1-3|TRBD1
CASSLEGQGRNTIYF
>TRBV7-2|TRBJ2-3|.
CASSLGPAGTFTDTQYF
>TRBV20-1|TRBJ1-1|.
CSASWIVGDEAFF
>TRBV14|TRBJ2-7|TRBD2
CASSLTSAISYEQYF
>TRBV6-5|TRBJ1-1|TRBD1
CASSYQQGYEAFF
>TRBV5-1|TRBJ1-2|.
CASSLDRGSNYGYTF
>TRBV10-2|TRBJ1-4|.
CASSDGTNEKLFF
>TRBV29-1|TRBJ2-5|.
CSVDRSGTGWETQYF
>TRBV12-5|TRBJ2-3|TRBD2
CASGSGTSGSGSTDTQYF
>TRBV27|TRBJ2-3|.
CASSHRDTDTQYF
>TRBV7-8|TRBJ1-1|.
CASSLVFGNTEAFF